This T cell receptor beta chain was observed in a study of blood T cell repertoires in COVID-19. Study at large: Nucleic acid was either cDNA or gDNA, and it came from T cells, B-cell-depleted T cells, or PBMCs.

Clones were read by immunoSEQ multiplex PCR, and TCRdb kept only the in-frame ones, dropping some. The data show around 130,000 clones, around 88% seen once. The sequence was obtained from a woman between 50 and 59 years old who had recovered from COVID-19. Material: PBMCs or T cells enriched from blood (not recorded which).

The DNA of the CDR3 is TGTGCCAGCAGCTGGGACAGGACAGGTTCCTACGAGCAGTACTTC. Translating it yields CASSWDRTGSYEQYF. This chain joins TRBV7-6 and TRBJ2-7, with 8 positions matching TRBD1. Germline V CDR1 and CDR2: SGHVS, FNYEAQ. The CDR3 has 15 residues. Trimming cost V 4 bases and J 1 base; bases outside gene matches: 6.